Following are 5 T cell receptor beta chains from one sample sequenced in a study of cytomegalovirus exposure and HLA in healthy donors. The PCR ran on 60 Vbeta and 13 Jbeta primers. Repertoires were generated with immunoSEQ multiplex PCR, while TCRdb's copy carries only in-frame clones and drops some. The sample includes about 160,000 clones, roughly 80% of them seen just once. Input material: PBMCs. All receptors come from a middle-aged man in good health and CMV-seropositive.

The chain recombines TRBV11-2 with TRBJ1-5; D remains ambiguous. The germline V and J ends were trimmed by 3 bases and 1 base, with 4 bases remaining between them. CDR3 length: 13 residues. The germline V gene has CDR1 SGHAT and CDR2 FQNNGV. DNA of the CDR3: TGTGCCAGCAGCTTTGGCAGCAATCAGCCCCAGCATTTT. Its translation is CASSFGSNQPQHF. Based on the CDR3 plus reference TRBV11-2 and TRBJ1-5, the full variable domain is EAGVAQSPRYKIIEKRQSVAFWCNPISGHATLYWYQQILGQGPKLLIQFQNNGVVDDSQLPKDRFSAERLKGVDSTLKIQPAKLEDSAVYLCASSFGSNQPQHFGDGTRLSIL.

This clone has only a few counts. This sequence joins TRBV6-5 and TRBJ2-2, with D possibly TRBD2 on 6 matching bases. The length of the CDR3 is 12 residues. CDR1 is MNHEY, CDR2 SVGAGI, per germline. Trimming stripped 10 bases from V and 5 bases from J, with 11 bases between. CDR3 DNA sequence: TGTGCCACCCGGGACTTGACCGGGGAGCTGTTTTTT. This codes for CATRDLTGELFF.

The CDR3 DNA sequence: TGTGCCACCAGCAGAGATCAGGGTGAACTGTTTTTT. The encoded protein is CATSRDQGELFF. The J gene is TRBJ1-4, the V gene TRBV15, with a tentative D call TRBD1 (5 bases). Between the trimmed V and J ends, which lost 0 bases and 12 bases, there was a span of 8 bases. Looked up from germline, CDR1 is LNHNV and CDR2 is YYDKDF (reference sequence). The CDR3 runs to 12 residues.

This clone has a handful of counts. The genes are TRBV5-1 and TRBJ1-3, with D tentatively TRBD1 (5 bases). The CDR3 covers 18 residues. Between the trimmed V and J ends, which lost 0 bases and 4 bases, there was a span of 20 bases. Germline V gene data show CDR1 as SGHRS and CDR2 as YFSETQ. The CDR3 loop is CASSLDPGSFSLGNTIYF. DNA for the CDR3: TGCGCCAGCAGCTTGGATCCAGGGTCCTTTTCGTTGGGAAACACCATATATTTT.

V usage is TRBV28 and J usage is TRBJ1-2; possible D gene TRBD1, 6 bases. The germline V gene has CDR1 MDHEN and CDR2 SYDVKM. The CDR3 runs 12 residues. Trimming shortened V by 3 bases and J by 7 bases, and 9 bases separated the two germline ends. The CDR3 spells CASSFAGAGYTF. DNA for the CDR3: TGTGCCAGCAGTTTTGCGGGGGCTGGCTACACCTTC.